The rows below give T cell receptor beta chains drawn from one sample of a study of cytotoxic CD8 clonotypes in ibrutinib-treated CLL. Measured with immunoSEQ multiplex PCR; TCRdb has only the in-frame clones, and not every one. The repertoire holds some 140,000 clones, roughly 80% seen once, with 3.3% in the top ten. This material consisted of PBMCs, taken after 24 months of ibrutinib treatment. The source is a human donor with chronic lymphocytic leukemia. The CDR3 runs from the conserved cysteine through the conserved F or W. The D gene is left open where the match is weak. Part of the rows lack a size; the others show once, few, many or a class for expanded clones.

TRBV7-2	NA	TRBJ1-6	TRBD1	17	TGTGCCAGCAGCCCCGGACAGGGGGCTTCCTATAATTCACCCCTCCACTTT	CASSPGQGASYNSPLHF
TRBV11-3	NA	TRBJ2-2	NA	11	TGTGCCAGCAGCCGGGCCGGGGAGCTGTTTTTT	CASSRAGELFF
TRBV5-1	NA	TRBJ1-3	TRBD1	16	TGCGCCAGCAGCTTGCTCGGACAGGGTACGGGAAACACCATATATTTT	CASSLLGQGTGNTIYF
TRBV9	NA	TRBJ1-4	TRBD1	16	TGTGCCAGCAGCGCGCATACAGGGGCAACTAATGAAAAACTGTTTTTT	CASSAHTGATNEKLFF
TRBV5-1	NA	TRBJ2-5	NA	15	TGCGCCAGCAGCTTGGCCTTAGACAGACAAGAGACCCAGTACTTC	CASSLALDRQETQYF
TRBV4-1	NA	TRBJ2-1	TRBD2	15	TGCGCCAGCAGCCAAGCGGGGGGGGCCGGTAGGGAGCAGTTCTTC	CASSQAGGAGREQFF
TRBV1	NA	TRBJ2-5	NA	14	TGCACCAGCAGCCAAACAAGGGGGCTGGAGACCCAGTACTTC	CTSSQTRGLETQYF
TRBV7-2	NA	TRBJ1-5	NA	13	TGTGCCAGCAGCTTAGCGGGTGCTCAGCCCCAGCATTTT	CASSLAGAQPQHF
TRBV27	NA	TRBJ2-5	TRBD2	16	TGTGCCAGCAGTAAAGTACTAGCGGGGGGACAAGAGACCCAGTACTTC	CASSKVLAGGQETQYF
TRBV19	few	TRBJ2-1	NA	16	TGTGCCAGTAGTATAGGGACACCTCTGGAGCGTGATGAGCAGTTCTTC	CASSIGTPLERDEQFF
TRBV11-2	NA	TRBJ2-7	TRBD1	16	TGTGCCAGCAGCTTAGAGTCGACAGGGGGCTTTTACGAGCAGTACTTC	CASSLESTGGFYEQYF
TRBV5-8	NA	TRBJ2-5	NA	14	TGTGCCAGCAGCGAACAGGGCGGCGGGGAGACCCAGTACTTC	CASSEQGGGETQYF
TRBV7-8	NA	TRBJ2-7	NA	14	TGTGCCAGCAGCTTAGGCCAGACTTCCTACGAGCAGTACTTC	CASSLGQTSYEQYF
TRBV7-2	few	TRBJ1-6	NA	15	TGTGCCAGCAGCACATTCACCGGGGATAATTCACCCCTCCACTTT	CASSTFTGDNSPLHF
TRBV7-2	NA	TRBJ2-1	TRBD2	15	TGTGCCAGCAGCCCAGGACTAGCGGGGGGCCATGAGCAGTTCTTC	CASSPGLAGGHEQFF
TRBV2	NA	TRBJ1-2	TRBD1	13	TGTGCCAGCAGTGAAGCGGGGACAGGGGGGAACACCTTC	CASSEAGTGGNTF
TRBV28	NA	TRBJ2-7	NA	13	TGTGCCAGCACCCCCAGTGAGCCTTACGAGCAGTACTTC	CASTPSEPYEQYF